The present TCR beta chain was sequenced within a study of cytotoxic CD8 clonotypes in ibrutinib-treated CLL. The CDR3 runs 13 residues. J lost 13 bases, V lost 6 bases, and 13 bases had no gene match. Germline CDR1 and CDR2: LNHDA and SQIVND (reference sequence). This clone was counted only a few times. This table comes from immunoSEQ multiplex PCR, and its TCRdb copy is limited to in-frame clones, with some not included. The table lists over 200,000 clones, roughly three quarters of them singletons. Sequenced material: PBMCs, taken after 12 months of ibrutinib treatment. The chain carries TRBV19 and TRBJ2-7, with 9 bases identical to TRBD1. The sequence was collected from a human donor with chronic lymphocytic leukemia. CDR3 residues: CASRTGGRDEPYF. The CDR3 nucleotides are TGTGCCAGTAGAACAGGGGGCCGGGACGAGCCCTACTTC.